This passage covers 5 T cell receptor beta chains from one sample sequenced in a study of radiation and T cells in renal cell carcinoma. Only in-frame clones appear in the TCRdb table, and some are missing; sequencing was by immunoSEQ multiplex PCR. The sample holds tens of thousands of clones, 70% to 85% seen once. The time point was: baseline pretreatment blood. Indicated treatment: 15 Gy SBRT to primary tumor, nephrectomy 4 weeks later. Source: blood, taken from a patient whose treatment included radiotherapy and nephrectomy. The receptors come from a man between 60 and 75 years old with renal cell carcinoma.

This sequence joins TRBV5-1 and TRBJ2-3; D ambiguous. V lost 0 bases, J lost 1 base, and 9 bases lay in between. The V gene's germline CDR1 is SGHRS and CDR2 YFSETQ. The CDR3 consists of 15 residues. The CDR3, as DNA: TGCGCCAGCAGCTTGGTTGCCCAGCGCACAGATACGCAGTATTTT. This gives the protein CASSLVAQRTDTQYF.

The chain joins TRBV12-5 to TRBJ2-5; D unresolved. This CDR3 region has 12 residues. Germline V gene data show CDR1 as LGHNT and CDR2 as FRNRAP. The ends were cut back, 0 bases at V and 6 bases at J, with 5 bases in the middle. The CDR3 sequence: CASGLVPQTQYF. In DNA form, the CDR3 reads TGTGCTAGTGGTTTGGTACCTCAGACCCAGTACTTC.

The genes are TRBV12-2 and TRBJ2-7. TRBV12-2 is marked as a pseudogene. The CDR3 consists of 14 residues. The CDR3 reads CASRLATAWGEQYF. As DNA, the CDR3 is TGTGCAAGTCGCTTAGCGACCGCCTGGGGCGAGCAGTACTTC.

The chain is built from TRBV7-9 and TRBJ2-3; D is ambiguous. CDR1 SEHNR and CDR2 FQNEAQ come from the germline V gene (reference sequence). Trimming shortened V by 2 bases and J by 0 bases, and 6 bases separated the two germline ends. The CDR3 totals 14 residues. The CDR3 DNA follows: TGTGCCAGCAGCTTATCGGGCAGCACAGATACGCAGTATTTT. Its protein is CASSLSGSTDTQYF.

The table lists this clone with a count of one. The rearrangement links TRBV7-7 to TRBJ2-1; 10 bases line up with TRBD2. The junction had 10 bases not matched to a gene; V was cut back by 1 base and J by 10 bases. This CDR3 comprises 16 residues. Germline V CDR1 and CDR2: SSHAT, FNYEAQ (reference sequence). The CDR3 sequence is CASSLEYYLAGAEQFF. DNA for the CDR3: TGTGCCAGCAGCTTAGAGTATTACCTAGCGGGAGCCGAGCAGTTCTTC.